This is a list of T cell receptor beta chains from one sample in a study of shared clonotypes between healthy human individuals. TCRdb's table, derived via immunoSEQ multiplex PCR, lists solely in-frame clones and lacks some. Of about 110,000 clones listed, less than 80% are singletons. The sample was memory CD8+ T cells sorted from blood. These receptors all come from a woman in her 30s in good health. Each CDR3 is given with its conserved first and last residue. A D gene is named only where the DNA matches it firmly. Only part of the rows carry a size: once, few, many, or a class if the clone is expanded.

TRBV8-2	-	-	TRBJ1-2	TGTGGCAGGATCGACGAGAGCAGCACCAGCACCAGCCAGACCTATGGCTACACCTTC	CGRIDESSTSTSQTYGYTF
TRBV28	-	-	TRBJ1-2	TGTGCCAGCAGAGGATCTCAGGAGGCCGCCTATGGCTACACCTTC	CASRGSQEAAYGYTF
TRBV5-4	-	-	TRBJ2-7	TGTGCCAGCAGCTTAATTGGACCGAACTACGAGCAGTACTTC	CASSLIGPNYEQYF
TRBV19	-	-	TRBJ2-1	TGTGCCAGTAGTGAGGACCGCCGGTATAACAATGAGCAGTTCTTC	CASSEDRRYNNEQFF
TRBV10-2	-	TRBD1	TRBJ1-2	TGCGCCAGCAGCCACCGGGACAGCTACTATGGCTACACCTTC	CASSHRDSYYGYTF
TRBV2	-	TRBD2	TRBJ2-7	TGTGCCAGCAGTGGGGGGGAACTAGCGGTCCCCTACGAGCAGTACTTC	CASSGGELAVPYEQYF
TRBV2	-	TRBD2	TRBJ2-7	TGTGCCAGCAGTATGGGACTAGCGGGATCCTACGAGCAGTACTTC	CASSMGLAGSYEQYF
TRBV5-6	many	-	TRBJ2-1	TGTGCCAGCAGCCCCCGGGCTAGAGGACTTTACAATGAGCAGTTCTTC	CASSPRARGLYNEQFF
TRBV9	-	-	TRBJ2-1	TGTGCCAGCAGGCCCCCCGGGGTGGCGGCAAATGAGCAGTTCTTC	CASRPPGVAANEQFF
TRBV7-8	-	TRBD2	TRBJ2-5	TGTGCCAGCAGCTTAGGGGAGACTAGCGAGACCCAAGAGACCCAGTACTTC	CASSLGETSETQETQYF
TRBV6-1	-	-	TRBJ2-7	TGTGCCAGCAGCCAGGGGTACAGCTCCTACGAGCAGTACTTC	CASSQGYSSYEQYF
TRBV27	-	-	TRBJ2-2	TGTGCCAGCAGTTTATGGGCTAGTGGCACCGGGGAGCTGTTTTTT	CASSLWASGTGELFF
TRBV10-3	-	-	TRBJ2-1	TGTGCCATCAGTGAGTACAGGGCCCGGGGCGCTTACAATGAGCAGTTCTTC	CAISEYRARGAYNEQFF
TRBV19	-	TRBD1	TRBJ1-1	TGTGCCAGTAGTATGACAGGGGCCGGGGGCACTGAAGCTTTCTTT	CASSMTGAGGTEAFF
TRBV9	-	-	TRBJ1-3	TGTGCCAGCAGCCTCCAGGGAAACACCATATATTTT	CASSLQGNTIYF
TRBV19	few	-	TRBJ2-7	TGTGCCAGTAGTATCGGGGCCTCGGGCTACGAGCAGTACTTC	CASSIGASGYEQYF
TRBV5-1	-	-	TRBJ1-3	TGCGCCAGCTTATTAAGACAGCCGGAATTCTCTGGAAACACCATATATTTT	CASLLRQPEFSGNTIYF
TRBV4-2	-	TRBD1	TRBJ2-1	TGTGCCAGCAGCCAAGAAGATTTCCAGGGGGCTTACAATGAGCAGTTCTTC	CASSQEDFQGAYNEQFF
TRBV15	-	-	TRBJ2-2	TGTGCCACCAGCGGCCGGGGAGCCGCAACCGGGGAGCTGTTTTTT	CATSGRGAATGELFF
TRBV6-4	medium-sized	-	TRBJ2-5	TGTGCCACCACTAAGGGGGAGAGGGGAAAGCAAGAGACCCAGTACTTC	CATTKGERGKQETQYF
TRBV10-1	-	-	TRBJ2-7	TGCGCCAGCAGTGAGTCGAAGGGATGTACTGCCTACGAGCAGTACTTC	CASSESKGCTAYEQYF
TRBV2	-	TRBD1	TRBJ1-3	TGTGCCAGCAGACAGGGGGCTCGTTCTGGAAACACCATATATTTT	CASRQGARSGNTIYF
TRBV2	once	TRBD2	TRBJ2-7	TGTGCCAGCAGTGACGGACTAGAAGACTACGAGCAGTACTTC	CASSDGLEDYEQYF
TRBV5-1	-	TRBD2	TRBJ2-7	TGCGCCAGCAGCTCAGGACTAGTTCTGCACGAGCAGTACTTC	CASSSGLVLHEQYF
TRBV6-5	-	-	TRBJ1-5	TGTGCCAGCAGTTACACCAGGGGTGGCCAGCCCCAGCATTTT	CASSYTRGGQPQHF
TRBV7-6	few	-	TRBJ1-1	TGTGCCAGCAGCCGGGGCAACACTGAAGCTTTCTTT	CASSRGNTEAFF
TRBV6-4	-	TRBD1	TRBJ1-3	TGTGCCAGCAGTGACTTTGGACAGGGGGCGCTTTATGGAAACACCATATATTTT	CASSDFGQGALYGNTIYF
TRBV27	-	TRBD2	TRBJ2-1	TGTGCCAGCAGTTTTAGGGAGGGAACCTACAATGAGCAGTTCTTC	CASSFREGTYNEQFF
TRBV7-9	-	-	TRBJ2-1	TGTGCCAGCAGCTTAGCCCACAATGAGCAGTTCTTC	CASSLAHNEQFF
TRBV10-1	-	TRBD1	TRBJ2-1	TGCGCCACCCAGAGGGACAGGGGAAATGAGCAGTTCTTC	CATQRDRGNEQFF
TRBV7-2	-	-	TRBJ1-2	TGTGCCAGCAGCTCCCCGTTGCGGGGGTATGGCTACACCTTC	CASSSPLRGYGYTF
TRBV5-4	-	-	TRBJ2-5	TGTGCCAGCAGCTCCAGGACAGTAGAAGAGACCCAGTACTTC	CASSSRTVEETQYF
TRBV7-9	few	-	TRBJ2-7	TGTGCCAGCAGCTTATGGCCCTACGAGCAGTACTTC	CASSLWPYEQYF
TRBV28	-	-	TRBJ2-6	TGTGCCAGCAGTTCCGCCGGGACATCTGGGGCCAACGTCCTGACTTTC	CASSSAGTSGANVLTF
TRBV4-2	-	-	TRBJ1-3	TGTGCCAGCAATAGCCAACGGAAGGGACATCCCCACTCTGGAAACACCATATATTTT	CASNSQRKGHPHSGNTIYF
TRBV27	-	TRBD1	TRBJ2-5	TGTGCCAGCAGTTTATTCAGGACAGGGGCGTGGGAGACCCAGTACTTC	CASSLFRTGAWETQYF
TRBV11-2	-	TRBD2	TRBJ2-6	TGTGCCAGCAGCCCGCGACTAGCGGGACCTTCTGGGGCCAACGTCCTGACTTTC	CASSPRLAGPSGANVLTF
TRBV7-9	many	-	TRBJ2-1	TGTGCCAGCAGCTTATATGCAGGGGGGGATGAGCAGTTCTTC	CASSLYAGGDEQFF
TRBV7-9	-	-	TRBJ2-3	TGTGCCAGCAGCTTGCCAATCAGGGATCCGGCAGATACGCAGTATTTT	CASSLPIRDPADTQYF